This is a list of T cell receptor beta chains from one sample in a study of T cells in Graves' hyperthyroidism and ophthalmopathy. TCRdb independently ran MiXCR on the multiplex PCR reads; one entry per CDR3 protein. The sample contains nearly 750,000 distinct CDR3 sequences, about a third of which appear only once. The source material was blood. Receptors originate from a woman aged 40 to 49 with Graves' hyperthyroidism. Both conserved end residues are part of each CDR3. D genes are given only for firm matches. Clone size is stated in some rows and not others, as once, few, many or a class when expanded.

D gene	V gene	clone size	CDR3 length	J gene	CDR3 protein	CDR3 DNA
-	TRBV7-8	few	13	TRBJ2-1	CASSYDTYNEQFF	TGTGCCAGCAGCTACGACACGTACAATGAGCAGTTCTTC
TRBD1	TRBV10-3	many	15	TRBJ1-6	CAISQGTVNNSPLHF	TGTGCCATCAGTCAGGGGACAGTTAATAATTCACCCCTCCACTTT
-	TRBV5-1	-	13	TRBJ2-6	CASIGFRANVLTF	TGCGCCAGCATAGGATTTAGGGCCAACGTCCTGACTTTC
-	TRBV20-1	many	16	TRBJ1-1	CSARLPGARTNTEAFF	TGCAGTGCCAGGCTCCCAGGGGCACGAACGAACACTGAAGCTTTCTTT
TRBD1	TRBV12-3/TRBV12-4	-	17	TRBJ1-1	CASSRFPLGQGDTEAFF	TGTGCCAGCAGCCGCTTTCCCCTCGGACAGGGGGACACTGAAGCTTTCTTT
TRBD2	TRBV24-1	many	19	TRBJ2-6	CATSSENSGGVSGANVLTF	TGTGCCACCAGCAGTGAGAATAGCGGGGGGGTCTCTGGGGCCAACGTCCTGACTTTC
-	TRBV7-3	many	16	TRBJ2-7	CASSILTRRISYEQYF	TGTGCCAGCAGCATACTGACAAGGCGCATCTCCTACGAGCAGTACTTC
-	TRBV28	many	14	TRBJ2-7	CASSPPPPSYEQYF	TGTGCCAGCAGTCCCCCTCCACCCTCCTACGAGCAGTACTTC
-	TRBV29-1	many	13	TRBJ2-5	CSVDTFRVETQYF	TGCAGCGTTGATACGTTCAGGGTCGAGACCCAGTACTTC
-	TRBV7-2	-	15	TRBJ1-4	CASSRTVATNVKLFF	TGTGCCAGCAGCCGGACCGTTGCAACTAATGTAAAACTGTTTTTT
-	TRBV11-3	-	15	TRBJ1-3	CASSLRPLSGYTIYF	TGTGCCAGCAGCTTACGGCCCCTCTCTGGATACACCATATATTTT